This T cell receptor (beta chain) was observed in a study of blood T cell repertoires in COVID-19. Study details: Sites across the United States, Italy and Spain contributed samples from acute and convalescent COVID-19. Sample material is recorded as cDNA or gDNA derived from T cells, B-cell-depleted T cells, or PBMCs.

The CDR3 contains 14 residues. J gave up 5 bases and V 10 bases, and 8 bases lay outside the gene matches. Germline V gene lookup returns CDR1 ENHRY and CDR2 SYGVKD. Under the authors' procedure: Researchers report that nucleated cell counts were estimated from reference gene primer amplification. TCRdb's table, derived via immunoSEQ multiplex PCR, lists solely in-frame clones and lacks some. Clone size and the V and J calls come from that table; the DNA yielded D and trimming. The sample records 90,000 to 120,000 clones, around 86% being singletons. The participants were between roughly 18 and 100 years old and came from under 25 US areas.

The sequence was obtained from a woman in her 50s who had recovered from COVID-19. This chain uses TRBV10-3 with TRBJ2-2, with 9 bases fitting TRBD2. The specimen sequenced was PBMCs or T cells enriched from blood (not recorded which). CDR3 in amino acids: CATDSGSTTGELFF. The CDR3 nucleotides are TGTGCCACCGATAGCGGGAGTACAACCGGGGAGCTGTTTTTT.